This TCR beta chain derives from a study of human T cells and chemical hapten exposure. MiXCR was run by TCRdb on the RACE reads, yielding one entry per CDR3 protein. The sample has under 200,000 distinct CDR3 sequences; roughly 14% are singletons. This sample's time point: patch test 1, 2 weeks after DPC sensitization. The treatment here: therapeutic diphenylcyclopropenone sensitization with weekly scalp DPC. Patch tests were applied only after blood draws. The germline V gene has CDR1 SQVTM and CDR2 ANQGSEA. The CDR3 is made up of 13 amino acids. Germline trimming cut 6 bases from V and 2 bases from J; bases unmatched to any gene: 2. The table lists this clonotype with a few counts.

The receptor was derived from a young woman with alopecia areata. Some clones in this sample may be carry-over from other donors' samples. This material consisted of whole blood, taken in connection with sensitization to the hapten diphenylcyclopropenone (DPC). This rearrangement joins TRBV29-1 to TRBJ2-4; 9 nucleotides line up with TRBD1. The CDR3 spells CSVTGGSKNIQYF. The CDR3 coding sequence is TGCAGCGTGACAGGGGGTTCCAAAAACATTCAGTACTTC.